This TCR beta chain was recovered during a study of shared clonotypes between healthy human individuals. Study-level background: With ages of 18 to 49, the donors were a couple of women and a few men. Findings and limits, study-wide: Estimated clonotype richness was generally higher in naive than memory subsets.

Naive CD4+ cells were CD45RA-selected; the remaining cells were memory. Points on this clone: The target antigen is unknown.

The table came from immunoSEQ multiplex PCR; TCRdb's copy has only in-frame clones and leaves some out. The data contain about 2.3 million clones, over 85% of them singletons. V lost 8 bases and J 5 bases, leaving 7 bases between the germline ends. This CDR3 comprises 11 residues. Germline CDR1 MNHNY, CDR2 SVGAGI (reference sequence). The chain recombines TRBV6-6 with TRBJ2-1, with D possibly being TRBD2 (6 bases). Source material: naive CD4+ T cells from PBMCs. Documented subset: CD45RA+ positively selected. The TCR comes from a man aged 18 to 29 in good health. Some clones in this sample may be carry-over from other donors' samples. In DNA, the CDR3 is TGTGCCAGCGGGGGGAACAATGAGCAGTTCTTC. Its protein is CASGGNNEQFF.